Shown below are 29 T cell receptor beta chains from a single sample sequenced in a study of somatic mutations in cytotoxic T cells in rheumatoid arthritis. TCRdb keeps only in-frame clones here, not all; method: immunoSEQ multiplex PCR. This table has 17,000 or so clones, roughly 85% appearing once. Specimen: CD8+ T cells sorted from blood. The receptors were gathered from a woman between 40 and 55 years old with rheumatoid arthritis.

This chain uses TRBV6-1 with TRBJ2-3, with a weak D call TRBD2 (6 bases). This CDR3 spans 14 amino acids. The germline V and J ends were trimmed by 10 bases and 1 base, with 15 bases remaining between them. CDR1 is MNHNS and CDR2 is SASEGT in the germline V gene. The CDR3 sequence: CATKLGSGTDTQYF. The DNA for the CDR3 is TGTGCCACCAAGCTCGGGAGCGGCACAGATACGCAGTATTTT.

This chain links TRBV6-5 with TRBJ2-7; tentative D call: TRBD2 (6 bases). The CDR3 runs to 12 residues. V shed 8 bases and J shed 5 bases, with 13 bases lying between them. In germline, CDR1 is MNHEY, CDR2 SVGAGI. CDR3 sequence (DNA): TGTGCCAGCGGCAGGGAGGAGGACGAGCAGTACTTC. Translated, it gives CASGREEDEQYF.

The chain employs TRBV4-1 and TRBJ2-1; 16 bases line up with TRBD2. CDR1 and CDR2 (germline): MGHRA, YSYEKL. V trimming: 8 bases; J trimming: 10 bases; junction bases outside the gene matches: 11. The CDR3 length is 16 residues. CDR3 bases: TGCGCCAGCCAAGGGACTAGCGGGGGGGCCCGGGGGGAGCAGTTCTTC. Protein sequence: CASQGTSGGARGEQFF.

The chain links TRBV19 to TRBJ1-1; D perhaps matches TRBD1 (5 bases). Trimming pared 10 bases from V and 5 bases from J, leaving 14 bases between. From germline, CDR1 is LNHDA and CDR2 SQIVND (reference sequence). The CDR3 totals 12 residues. For the CDR3, the DNA is TGTGCCACACTTTATCAGGGAACTGAAGCTTTCTTT. This encodes CATLYQGTEAFF.

The gene calls are TRBV25-1 and TRBJ2-5; possibly TRBD1 for D (6 bases). The CDR3 runs 12 residues. Germline CDR1 MGHDK, CDR2 SYGVNS. The V and J ends lost 6 bases and 3 bases respectively, with 8 bases between them. The CDR3 here is CASSNREETQYF. CDR3 coding DNA: TGTGCCAGCAGCAACAGGGAAGAGACCCAGTACTTC.

This clone was picked up a small number of times. The chain joins TRBV29-1 to TRBJ2-2; 9 bases are shared with TRBD1. From germline, CDR1 is SQVTM and CDR2 ANQGSEA. The CDR3 is 16 amino acids. Germline trimming cut 6 bases from V and 4 bases from J; bases unmatched to any gene: 12. CDR3 in DNA: TGCAGCGTCCTACCGGGGACAGGGAGGTTCACCGGGGAGCTGTTTTTT. Its protein product is CSVLPGTGRFTGELFF.

This clone was seen a handful of times. This chain joins TRBV4-1 and TRBJ1-5; no clear D gene. The CDR3 is 15 amino acids. Trimming cost V 0 bases and J 4 bases, with 10 bases left between them. Germline CDR1 reads MGHRA; CDR2 reads YSYEKL. The CDR3 is CASSQELGWNQPQHF. The CDR3 DNA reads as TGCGCCAGCAGCCAAGAATTGGGCTGGAATCAGCCCCAGCATTTT.

The chain carries TRBV4-1 and TRBJ2-1, with 8 bases matching TRBD2. With 5 bases clipped from V and 6 bases from J, the junction kept 9 bases outside the gene matches. This CDR3 comprises 15 residues. Germline CDR1 and CDR2: MGHRA and YSYEKL. The CDR3 bases are TGCGCCAGCAGCTTCACTAGCGGCGCCCGCAATGAGCAGTTCTTC. The encoded protein is CASSFTSGARNEQFF.

This clone is deemed large. The rearrangement links TRBV4-1 to TRBJ1-4; D is uncertain. The CDR3 is 12 residues long. The ends were cut back, 11 bases at V and 5 bases at J, with 12 bases in the middle. Germline V CDR1 and CDR2: MGHRA, YSYEKL. CDR3 sequence: CAVEKENEKLFF. CDR3 in DNA: TGCGCCGTGGAGAAGGAGAATGAAAAACTGTTTTTT.

The chain couples TRBV6-1 to TRBJ2-7, with D unclear. This CDR3 is built from 14 residues. With 0 bases removed from V and 2 bases from J, the gap between germline ends came to 8 bases. Germline V gene lookup returns CDR1 MNHNS and CDR2 SASEGT. The CDR3 nucleotides are TGTGCCAGCAGTGAAGCTTTTGACACCTACGAGCAGTACTTC. This codes for CASSEAFDTYEQYF.

This rearrangement joins TRBV9 to TRBJ2-7; 8 bases agree with TRBD1. CDR1 and CDR2 from the germline V gene are SGDLS and YYNGEE. V shed 3 bases, J shed 3 bases, and the junction held 2 bases outside the gene matches. The CDR3 length is 13 residues. The CDR3 region has the DNA TGTGCCAGCAGCGGAGACAGGGGCTACGAGCAGTACTTC. Its protein is CASSGDRGYEQYF.

The chain has TRBV28 and TRBJ2-1, with 8 positions matching TRBD1. Germline CDR1 MDHEN, CDR2 SYDVKM. V shed 5 bases, J shed 8 bases, and the junction held 2 bases outside the gene matches. This CDR3 has 12 amino acids. The CDR3 DNA follows: TGTGCCAGCAGTATGACAGGGGATGAGCAGTTCTTC. It codes for CASSMTGDEQFF.

The V gene is TRBV28, the J gene TRBJ1-3; D is possibly TRBD1 (5 bases). Germline loops: CDR1 MDHEN, CDR2 SYDVKM. The CDR3 loop spans 17 amino acids. V lost 1 base and J 1 base, leaving 14 bases between the germline ends. Here the CDR3 DNA reads TGTGCCAGCAGTTTATTTCTTGGGGCCTTATCTGGAAACACCATATATTTT. It codes for CASSLFLGALSGNTIYF.

The V and J genes are TRBV19 and TRBJ2-1; TRBD2 matches 8 bases. Germline loops: CDR1 LNHDA, CDR2 SQIVND (reference sequence). CDR3 size: 14 residues. J lost 10 bases, V lost 5 bases, and 10 bases had no gene match. The CDR3 sequence is CASSEIGGGPEQFF. CDR3 nucleotide sequence: TGTGCCAGTAGTGAAATCGGGGGGGGCCCCGAGCAGTTCTTC.

The chain recombines TRBV2 with TRBJ2-7; D is possibly TRBD2 (5 bases). Germline CDR1 reads SNHLY; CDR2 reads FYNNEI. This CDR3 is built from 13 residues. The V and J ends lost 7 bases and 2 bases respectively, with 12 bases between them. This CDR3 reads CASTVALPYEQYF. DNA for the CDR3: TGTGCCAGCACCGTAGCGCTCCCCTACGAGCAGTACTTC.

This clone was seen just once. The chain is built from TRBV2 and TRBJ2-7, with 10 nucleotides matching TRBD1. Germline-derived CDR1 and CDR2 are SNHLY and FYNNEI. The CDR3 is 15 residues long. The trim removed 6 bases at V and 4 bases at J, leaving 9 bases unmatched. DNA of the CDR3: TGTGCCAGCAGCGATATGACAGGGGGCGCGTACGAGCAGTACTTC. Translation: CASSDMTGGAYEQYF. Using reference TRBV2 and TRBJ2-7 for the parts outside the CDR3, the full variable domain is EPEVTQTPSHQVTQMGQEVILRCVPISNHLYFYWYRQILGQKVEFLVSFYNNEISEKSEIFDDQFSVERPDGSNFTLKIRSTKLEDSAMYFCASSDMTGGAYEQYFGPGTRLTVT.

The chain employs TRBV10-1 and TRBJ2-5; 8 positions match TRBD1. J was trimmed by 3 bases and V by 4 bases; bases with no gene match: 1. The CDR3 extends over 13 amino acids. Germline V gene lookup returns CDR1 WNHNN and CDR2 SYGVQD (reference sequence). The CDR3 bases are TGCGCCAGCAGTGCGGACAGGGAAGAGACCCAGTACTTC. Translation: CASSADREETQYF.

This clone has more than one count but fewer than ten. This chain joins TRBV4-2 and TRBJ2-7, with TRBD1 as a possible D gene (7 bases). Germline CDR1 LGHNA, CDR2 YNFKEQ. V was pared by 4 bases and J by 3 bases, with 10 bases between. The CDR3 is 13 residues long. The CDR3 sequence is CASSPGGFYEQYF. Here the CDR3 DNA reads TGTGCCAGCAGCCCAGGGGGGTTCTACGAGCAGTACTTC.

This sequence joins TRBV23-1 and TRBJ2-5; TRBD2 matches 7 bases. TRBV23-1 is identified as an open reading frame with a role that is uncertain. The CDR3 loop spans 21 amino acids. Germline trimming cut 8 bases from V and 5 bases from J; bases unmatched to any gene: 32. CDR3 sequence reads: CASRSRKASGRLSGSSETQYF. The CDR3 nucleotides are TGCGCCAGCCGGAGTCGGAAGGCTAGCGGTCGCCTCAGTGGGTCGTCGGAGACCCAGTACTTC.

This sequence joins TRBV2 and TRBJ2-7; tentatively, D is TRBD2 (5 bases). CDR3 length: 13 residues. V was clipped by 1 base and J by 4 bases, with 8 bases between them. Germline CDR1 reads SNHLY; CDR2 reads FYNNEI. This CDR3 reads CASSEGTVYEQYF. The CDR3 DNA sequence: TGTGCCAGCAGTGAAGGGACTGTATACGAGCAGTACTTC.

The V gene is TRBV11-1, the J gene TRBJ1-1; 7 bases match TRBD1. The CDR3 extends over 13 amino acids. Germline lookup yields CDR1 SGHAT and CDR2 FQDESV (reference sequence). J lost 8 bases, V lost 5 bases, and 8 bases had no gene match. CDR3 bases: TGTGCCAGCAGCGCCGGGACAGAATTAGAAGCTTTCTTT. This codes for CASSAGTELEAFF.

V and J are TRBV7-8 and TRBJ2-7; D not certain. The germline V gene encodes CDR1 SGHVS and CDR2 FQNEAQ. V was pared by 5 bases and J by 3 bases, with 14 bases between. The CDR3 has 14 amino acids. The CDR3 reads CASSPGYGHYEQYF. DNA for the CDR3: TGTGCCAGCAGCCCAGGATATGGGCACTACGAGCAGTACTTC.

The chain employs TRBV30 and TRBJ2-7, with D possibly matching TRBD1 (5 bases). This CDR3 spans 13 amino acids. V was pared by 2 bases and J by 6 bases, with 14 bases between. CDR1 and CDR2 from the germline V gene are GTSNPN and SVGIG (reference sequence). The CDR3: CAWSWGFAGEQYF. For the CDR3, the DNA is TGTGCCTGGAGTTGGGGCTTCGCCGGCGAGCAGTACTTC.

The rearrangement links TRBV5-1 to TRBJ2-2, with TRBD2 identical over 13 bases. Trimming removed 4 bases from V and 4 bases from J; junction bases left unmatched: 7. Per germline, CDR1 SGHRS and CDR2 YFSETQ. CDR3 length equals 17 residues. The CDR3 is CASSRGLAGSGTGELFF. CDR3 DNA: TGCGCCAGCAGCAGGGGACTAGCGGGGTCCGGCACCGGGGAGCTGTTTTTT. Based on the CDR3 plus reference TRBV5-1 and TRBJ2-2, the full variable domain is KAGVTQTPRYLIKTRGQQVTLSCSPISGHRSVSWYQQTPGQGLQFLFEYFSETQRNKGNFPGRFSGRQFSNSRSEMNVSTLELGDSALYLCASSRGLAGSGTGELFFGEGSRLTVL.

This rearrangement joins TRBV7-9 to TRBJ1-2; unclear D gene. Germline V gives CDR1 SEHNR, CDR2 FQNEAQ (reference sequence). Trimming removed 4 bases at V and 2 bases at J, with 8 bases between. The CDR3 spans 13 residues. In nucleotides, the CDR3 is TGTGCCAGCAGCTCTGACGGGAACTATGGCTACACCTTC. Amino acid sequence: CASSSDGNYGYTF.

The chain employs TRBV6-1 and TRBJ1-2; the D is unclear. The ends were cut back, 3 bases at V and 6 bases at J, with 14 bases in the middle. The CDR3 has 14 amino acids. Germline V gene lookup returns CDR1 MNHNS and CDR2 SASEGT. As DNA, the CDR3 is TGTGCCAGCAGTGATACCCTCAGGATCAATGGCTACACCTTC. It encodes CASSDTLRINGYTF.

This clone appeared once. V and J are TRBV2 and TRBJ2-5; D is undetermined. Germline V CDR1 and CDR2: SNHLY, FYNNEI. The CDR3 covers 13 residues. V was cut by 11 bases and J by 3 bases, with 16 bases left in between. DNA of the CDR3: TGTGCCCCCAAGAAGGAGAACAAAGAGACCCAGTACTTC. This sequence encodes CAPKKENKETQYF.

The J gene is TRBJ2-1, the V gene TRBV2, with D possibly being TRBD2 (5 bases). The V and J ends lost 3 bases and 8 bases respectively, with 20 bases between them. Germline V lookup: CDR1 SNHLY, CDR2 FYNNEI. The CDR3 length is 16 residues. The CDR3 here is CASSDYFPGDFDEQFF. Here the CDR3 DNA reads TGTGCCAGCAGTGACTATTTCCCCGGGGATTTCGATGAGCAGTTCTTC.

This clone was counted a single time. The chain employs TRBV27 and TRBJ1-5; D gene ambiguous. The V gene lost 2 bases and the J gene lost 1 base, with 6 bases spanning the gap. The length of the CDR3 is 14 residues. Germline V lookup: CDR1 MNHEY, CDR2 SMNVEV (reference sequence). CDR3 sequence reads: CASSLVQSNQPQHF. The CDR3 coding sequence is TGTGCCAGCAGTTTAGTCCAGAGCAATCAGCCCCAGCATTTT.